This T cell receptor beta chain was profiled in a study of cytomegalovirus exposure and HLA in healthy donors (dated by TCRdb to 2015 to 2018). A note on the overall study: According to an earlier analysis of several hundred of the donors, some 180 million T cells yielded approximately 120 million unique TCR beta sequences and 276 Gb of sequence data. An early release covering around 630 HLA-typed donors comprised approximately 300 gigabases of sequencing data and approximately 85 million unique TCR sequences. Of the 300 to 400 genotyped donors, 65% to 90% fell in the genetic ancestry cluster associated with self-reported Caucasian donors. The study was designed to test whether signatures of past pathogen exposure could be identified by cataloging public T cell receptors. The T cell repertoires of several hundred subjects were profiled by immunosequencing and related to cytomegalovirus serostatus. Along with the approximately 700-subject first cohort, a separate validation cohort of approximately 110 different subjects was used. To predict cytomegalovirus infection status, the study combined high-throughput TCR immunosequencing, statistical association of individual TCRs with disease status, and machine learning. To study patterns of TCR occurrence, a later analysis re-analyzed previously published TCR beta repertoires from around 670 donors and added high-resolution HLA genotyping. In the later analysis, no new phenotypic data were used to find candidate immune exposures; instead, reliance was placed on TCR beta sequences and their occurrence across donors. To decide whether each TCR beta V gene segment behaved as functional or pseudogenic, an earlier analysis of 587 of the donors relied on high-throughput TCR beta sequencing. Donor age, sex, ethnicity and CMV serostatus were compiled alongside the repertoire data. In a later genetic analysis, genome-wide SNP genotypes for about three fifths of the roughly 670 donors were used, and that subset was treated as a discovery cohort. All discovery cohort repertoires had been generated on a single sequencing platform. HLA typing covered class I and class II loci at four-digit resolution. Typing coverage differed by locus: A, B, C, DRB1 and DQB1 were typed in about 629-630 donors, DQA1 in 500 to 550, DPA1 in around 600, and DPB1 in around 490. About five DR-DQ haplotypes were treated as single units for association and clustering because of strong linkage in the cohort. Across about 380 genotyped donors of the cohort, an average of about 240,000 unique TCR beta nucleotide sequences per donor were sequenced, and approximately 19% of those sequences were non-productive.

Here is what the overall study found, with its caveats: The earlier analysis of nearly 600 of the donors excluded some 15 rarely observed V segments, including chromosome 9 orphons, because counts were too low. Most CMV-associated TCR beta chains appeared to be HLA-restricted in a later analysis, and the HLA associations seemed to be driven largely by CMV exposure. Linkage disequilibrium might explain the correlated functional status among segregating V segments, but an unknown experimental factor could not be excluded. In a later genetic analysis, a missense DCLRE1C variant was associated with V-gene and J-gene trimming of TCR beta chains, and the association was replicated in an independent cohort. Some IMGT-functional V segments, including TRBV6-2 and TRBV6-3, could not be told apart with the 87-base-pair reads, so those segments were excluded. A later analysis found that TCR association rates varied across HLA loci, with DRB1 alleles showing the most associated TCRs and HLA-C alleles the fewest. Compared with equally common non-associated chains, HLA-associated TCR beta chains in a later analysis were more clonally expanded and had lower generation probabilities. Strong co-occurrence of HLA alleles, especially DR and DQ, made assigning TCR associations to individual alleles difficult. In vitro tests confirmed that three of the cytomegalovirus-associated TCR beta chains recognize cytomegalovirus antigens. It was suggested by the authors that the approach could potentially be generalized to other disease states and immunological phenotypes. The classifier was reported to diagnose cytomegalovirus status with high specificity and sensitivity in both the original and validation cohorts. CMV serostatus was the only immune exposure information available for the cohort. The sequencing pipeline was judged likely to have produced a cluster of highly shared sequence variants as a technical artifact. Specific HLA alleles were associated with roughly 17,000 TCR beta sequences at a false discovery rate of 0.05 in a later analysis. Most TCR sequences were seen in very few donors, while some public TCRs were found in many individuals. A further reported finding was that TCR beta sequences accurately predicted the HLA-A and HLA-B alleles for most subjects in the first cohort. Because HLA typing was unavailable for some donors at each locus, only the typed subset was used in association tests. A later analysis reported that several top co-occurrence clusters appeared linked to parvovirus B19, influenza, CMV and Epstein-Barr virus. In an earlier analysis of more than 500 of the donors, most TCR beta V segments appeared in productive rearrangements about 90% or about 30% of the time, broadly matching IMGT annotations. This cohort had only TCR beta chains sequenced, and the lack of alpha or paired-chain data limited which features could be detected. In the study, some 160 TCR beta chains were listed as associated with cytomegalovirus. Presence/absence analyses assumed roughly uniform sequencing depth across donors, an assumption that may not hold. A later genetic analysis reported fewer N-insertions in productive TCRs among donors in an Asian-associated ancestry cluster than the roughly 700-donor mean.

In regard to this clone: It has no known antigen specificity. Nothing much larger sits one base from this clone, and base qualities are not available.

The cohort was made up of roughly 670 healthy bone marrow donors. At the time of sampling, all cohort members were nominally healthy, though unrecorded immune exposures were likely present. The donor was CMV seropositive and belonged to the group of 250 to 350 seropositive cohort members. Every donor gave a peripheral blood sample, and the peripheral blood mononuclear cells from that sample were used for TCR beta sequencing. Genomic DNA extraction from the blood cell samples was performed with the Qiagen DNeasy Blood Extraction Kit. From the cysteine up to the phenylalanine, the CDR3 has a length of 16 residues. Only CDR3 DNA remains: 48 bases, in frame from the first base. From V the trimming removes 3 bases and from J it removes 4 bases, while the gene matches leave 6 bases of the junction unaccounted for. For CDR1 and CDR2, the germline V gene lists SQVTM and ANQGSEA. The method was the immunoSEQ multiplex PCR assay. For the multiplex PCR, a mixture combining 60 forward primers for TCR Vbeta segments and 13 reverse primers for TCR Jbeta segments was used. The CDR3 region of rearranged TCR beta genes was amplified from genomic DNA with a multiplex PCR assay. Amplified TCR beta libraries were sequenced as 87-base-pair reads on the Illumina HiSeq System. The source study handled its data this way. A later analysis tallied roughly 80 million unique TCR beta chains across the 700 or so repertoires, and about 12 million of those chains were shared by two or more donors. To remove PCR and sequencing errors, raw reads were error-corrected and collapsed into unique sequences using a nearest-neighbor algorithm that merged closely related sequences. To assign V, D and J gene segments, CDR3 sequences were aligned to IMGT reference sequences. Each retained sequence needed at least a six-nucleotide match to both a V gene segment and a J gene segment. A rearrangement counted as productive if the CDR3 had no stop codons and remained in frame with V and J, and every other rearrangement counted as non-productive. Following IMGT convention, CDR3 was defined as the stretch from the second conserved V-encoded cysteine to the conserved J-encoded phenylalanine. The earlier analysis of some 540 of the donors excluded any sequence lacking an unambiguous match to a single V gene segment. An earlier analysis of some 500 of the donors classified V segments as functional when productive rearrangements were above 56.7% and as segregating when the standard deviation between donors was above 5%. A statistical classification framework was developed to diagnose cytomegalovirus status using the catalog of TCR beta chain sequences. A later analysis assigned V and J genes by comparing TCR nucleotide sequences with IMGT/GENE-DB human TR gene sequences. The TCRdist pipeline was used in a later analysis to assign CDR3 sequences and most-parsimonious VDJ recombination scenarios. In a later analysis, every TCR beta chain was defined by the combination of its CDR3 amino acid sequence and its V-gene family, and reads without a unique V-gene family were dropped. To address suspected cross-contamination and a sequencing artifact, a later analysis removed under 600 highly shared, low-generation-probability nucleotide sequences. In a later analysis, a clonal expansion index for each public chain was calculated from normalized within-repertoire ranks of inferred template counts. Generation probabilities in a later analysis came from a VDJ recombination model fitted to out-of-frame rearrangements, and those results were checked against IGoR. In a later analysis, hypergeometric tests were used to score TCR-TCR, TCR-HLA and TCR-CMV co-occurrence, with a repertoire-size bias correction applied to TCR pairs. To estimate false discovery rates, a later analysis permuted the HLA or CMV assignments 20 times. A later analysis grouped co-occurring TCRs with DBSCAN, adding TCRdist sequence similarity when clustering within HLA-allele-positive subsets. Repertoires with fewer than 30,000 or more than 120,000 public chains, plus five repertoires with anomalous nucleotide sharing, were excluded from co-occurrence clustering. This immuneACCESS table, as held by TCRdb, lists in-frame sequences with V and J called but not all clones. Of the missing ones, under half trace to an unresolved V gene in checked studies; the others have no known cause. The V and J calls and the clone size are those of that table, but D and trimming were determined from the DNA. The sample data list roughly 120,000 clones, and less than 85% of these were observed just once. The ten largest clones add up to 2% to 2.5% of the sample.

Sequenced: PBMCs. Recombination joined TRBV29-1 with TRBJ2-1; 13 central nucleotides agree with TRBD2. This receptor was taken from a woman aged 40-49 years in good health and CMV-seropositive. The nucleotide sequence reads TGCAGCGTTGAGCCGGGACTAGCGGGGAATTACAATGAGCAGTTCTTC. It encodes CSVEPGLAGNYNEQFF.